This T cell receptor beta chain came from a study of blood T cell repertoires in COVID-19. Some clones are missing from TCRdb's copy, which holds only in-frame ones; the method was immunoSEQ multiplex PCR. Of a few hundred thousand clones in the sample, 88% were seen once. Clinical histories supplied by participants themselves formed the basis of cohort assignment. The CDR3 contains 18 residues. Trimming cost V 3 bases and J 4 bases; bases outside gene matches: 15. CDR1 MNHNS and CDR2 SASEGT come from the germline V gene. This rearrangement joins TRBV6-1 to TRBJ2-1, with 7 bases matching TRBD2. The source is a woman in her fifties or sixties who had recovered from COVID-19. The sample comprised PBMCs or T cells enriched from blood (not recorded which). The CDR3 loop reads CASSDPPRGRIGYNEQFF. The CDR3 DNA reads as TGTGCCAGCAGTGATCCACCCCGCGGGAGAATAGGATACAATGAGCAGTTCTTC.